These 32 T cell receptor beta chains originate from one sample sequenced in a study of post-analysis software for immune sequencing data. Broader study findings: Five or six TRBV segments were significantly more frequent in patients than in controls. TRBV5-6, TRBV5-1 and TRBV20-1 were among these segments.

Sequencing libraries made from TCR beta cDNA carried unique molecular identifiers. MiXCR, applied by TCRdb to the PCR reads, yields one record per CDR3 protein. This table holds approximately 360,000 distinct CDR3 sequences, 30% to 45% found once. These TCRs are of unknown antigen specificity. The material sequenced was blood. The source of these receptors is a girl aged 5 to 17 with multiple sclerosis.

The chain combines TRBV4-1 with TRBJ1-5; the D is unclear. The CDR3 contains 17 residues. CDR1 and CDR2 (germline): MGHRA, YSYEKL. V was cut by 0 bases and J by 2 bases, with 14 bases left in between. The CDR3 nucleotides read TGCGCCAGCAGCCAAGATCAGGCATCAGGACGCAATCAGCCCCAGCATTTT. It yields the protein CASSQDQASGRNQPQHF.

As to this clonotype: One end of the junction varies from germline; a read error may be responsible. This sequence joins TRBV7-3 and TRBJ1-1, with a tentative D call TRBD1 (6 bases). This CDR3 is 14 amino acids long. In germline, CDR1 is SGHTA, CDR2 FQGTGA. In DNA, the CDR3 is TGTGCCAGCAGCAAGCGGGGTCAGGGGACTGGAGCTTTCTTT. Its protein product is CASSKRGQGTGAFF.

The rearrangement uses TRBV20-1 and TRBJ1-6; D not certain. The ends were cut back, 6 bases at V and 6 bases at J, with 12 bases in the middle. This CDR3 contains 13 residues. Germline V CDR1 and CDR2: DFQATT, SNEGSKA (reference sequence). CDR3 region: CSAGSDINSPLHF. The CDR3 DNA reads TGCAGTGCCGGGTCGGATATTAATTCACCCCTCCACTTT.

The rearrangement uses TRBV12-3 or TRBV12-4 and TRBJ1-5, with D perhaps TRBD1 (5 bases). This CDR3 spans 15 amino acids. V dropped 1 base and J dropped 1 base, with 8 bases sitting between them. CDR3 nucleotide sequence: TGTGCCAGCAGTTTAGAAGACAGAAGCAATCAGCCCCAGCATTTT. Its protein is CASSLEDRSNQPQHF.

This clonotype appeared many times. The rearrangement uses TRBV12-3 or TRBV12-4 and TRBJ2-7; possible D gene TRBD1, 6 bases. Trimming stripped 6 bases from V and 4 bases from J, with 13 bases between. The CDR3 spans 13 residues. The CDR3 spells CASRPTGTYEQYF. DNA of the CDR3: TGTGCCAGCAGACCGACAGGCACTTACGAGCAGTACTTC.

The table lists this clonotype with a few counts. The junction and the germline gene differ at one end; a read error may be behind it. The rearrangement joins TRBV12-3 or TRBV12-4 to TRBJ1-5; D not certain. The length of the CDR3 is 15 residues. CDR3 sequence reads: CASSLDMDSNRPQHF. The CDR3 DNA follows: TGTGCCAGCAGTTTAGACATGGATAGCAATCGGCCCCAGCATTTT.

The V and J genes are TRBV3-1 and TRBJ2-5; 9 positions match TRBD1. Germline trimming cut 2 bases from V and 11 bases from J; bases unmatched to any gene: 18. The germline V gene has CDR1 LGHDT and CDR2 YNNKEL (reference sequence). The CDR3 covers 17 residues. CDR3 in DNA: TGTGCCAGCAGCCAATACACAGTCCGGGACAGGGATCATGAGCAGTACTTC. This codes for CASSQYTVRDRDHEQYF.

This clonotype was picked up many times. The rearrangement joins TRBV7-9 to TRBJ2-3; the D gene is possibly TRBD2 (5 bases). Germline values: CDR1 SEHNR, CDR2 FQNEAQ (reference sequence). This CDR3 is 14 amino acids long. V dropped 5 bases and J dropped 1 base, with 10 bases sitting between them. The CDR3 region is CASSPQRGTDTQYF. In DNA, the CDR3 is TGTGCCAGCAGCCCGCAGAGGGGCACAGATACGCAGTATTTT.

This clonotype turned up a few times. The V and J genes are TRBV6-1 and TRBJ2-5; 13 bases are a match to TRBD2. CDR1 and CDR2 from the germline V gene are MNHNS and SASEGT. The V and J ends lost 5 bases and 4 bases, in that order; junction bases with no gene match: 13. The CDR3 is 18 residues long. This CDR3 is CASSPGLAGASLGETQYF. The CDR3 DNA reads as TGTGCCAGCAGTCCCGGACTAGCGGGGGCCTCTCTAGGAGAGACCCAGTACTTC.

The chain has TRBV6-2 or TRBV6-3 and TRBJ2-7, with D possibly matching TRBD2 (5 bases). Germline-derived CDR1 and CDR2 are MNHEY and SVGEGT. The CDR3 has 15 amino acids. Trimming stripped 6 bases from V and 6 bases from J, with 21 bases between. The CDR3 sequence: CASSTVRVFEGEQYF. In DNA form, the CDR3 reads TGTGCCAGCAGCACAGTCCGGGTCTTTGAGGGCGAGCAGTACTTC.

This clonotype was observed a few times. The rearrangement joins TRBV29-1 to TRBJ2-7; the D call may be TRBD1 or TRBD2 (5 bases each). This CDR3 has 12 amino acids. The germline V gene has CDR1 SQVTM and CDR2 ANQGSEA. Trimming took 1 base from V and 5 from J, leaving 9 bases between them. The CDR3 spells CSVEGQGDEQYF. CDR3 bases: TGCAGCGTTGAAGGGCAGGGAGACGAGCAGTACTTC.

This chain uses TRBV5-5 with TRBJ2-1; 7 bases are a match to TRBD1. Judging by the DNA end, TRBJ2-7 fits better; the J call may be wrong. In germline, CDR1 is SGHKS, CDR2 YYEKEE (reference sequence). The CDR3 is 17 residues long. The CDR3 loop is CASSLFTQGELWNEQYF. Here the CDR3 DNA reads TGTGCCAGCAGCTTGTTCACGCAGGGGGAGCTTTGGAATGAGCAGTACTTC.

The chain carries TRBV24-1 and TRBJ1-4; TRBD1 aligns across 9 bases. The germline CDR1 and CDR2 sequences are KGHDR and SFDVKD. Unmatched junction bases numbered 4, after V lost 4 bases and J lost 5 bases. The CDR3 is made up of 15 amino acids. The CDR3 nucleotides read TGTGCCACCAGTGACCCGGGACAGGGCAATGAAAAACTGTTTTTT. It specifies CATSDPGQGNEKLFF.

This sequence joins TRBV15 and TRBJ1-5; D is unresolved. This CDR3 is 15 amino acids long. The V gene's germline CDR1 is LNHNV and CDR2 YYDKDF (reference sequence). V was shortened by 0 bases and J by 4 bases, with 10 bases between the two germline ends. Here the CDR3 reads CATSRDQALNQPQHF. For the CDR3, the DNA is TGTGCCACCAGCAGAGATCAAGCCTTGAATCAGCCCCAGCATTTT.

This clonotype was counted a few times. This rearrangement joins TRBV12-3 or TRBV12-4 to TRBJ2-4; possibly TRBD2 for D (6 bases). The J call may be faulty, since TRBJ2-7 better matches the DNA end. The CDR3 sequence is 16 residues long. The CDR3 coding sequence is TGTGCCAGCAGCACCCGGTCCGGAGGGTTCTTTAACGAGCAGTACTTC. Translation gives CASSTRSGGFFNEQYF.

This clonotype was seen a handful of times. The genes are TRBV5-1 and TRBJ2-6; TRBD2 is a possible D gene (6 bases). V was trimmed by 1 base and J by 0 bases, leaving 11 bases between them. CDR1 is SGHRS, CDR2 YFSETQ, per germline. The CDR3 length is 17 residues. CDR3 DNA: TGCGCCAGCAGCTTGCATCGGGGGAGCTCTGGGGCCAACGTCCTGACTTTC. Translating gives CASSLHRGSSGANVLTF.

V gene TRBV19 combines with J gene TRBJ1-1; D is unresolved. Germline V gene lookup returns CDR1 LNHDA and CDR2 SQIVND (reference sequence). Trimming cost V 4 bases and J 6 bases, with 18 bases left between them. The CDR3 has 15 residues. The CDR3 DNA follows: TGTGCCAGTAGTAGGTCGGCGGGCCCAAGGGCTGAAGCTTTCTTT. It encodes CASSRSAGPRAEAFF.

This clonotype has a count of ten or more. This chain joins TRBV7-2 and TRBJ2-7, with D perhaps being TRBD1 or TRBD2 (6 bases each). This CDR3 is 15 amino acids long. V lost 2 bases to trimming and J lost 0 bases, with 11 bases between them. CDR1 and CDR2 (germline): SGHTA, FQGNSA. CDR3 nucleotide sequence: TGTGCCAGCAGCTTAAATGGGGGGCTCTCCTACGAGCAGTACTTC. This gives the protein CASSLNGGLSYEQYF.

The rearrangement links TRBV27 to TRBJ1-5; D might be TRBD1 (6 bases). V lost 6 bases to trimming and J lost 9 bases, with 18 bases between them. There are 14 residues in the CDR3. Germline V gene data show CDR1 as MNHEY and CDR2 as SMNVEV (reference sequence). CDR3 bases: TGTGCCAGCAGCAAGACAGGAAACCTATTGCCCCAGCATTTT. It codes for CASSKTGNLLPQHF.

There are a few counts of this clonotype. The rearrangement joins TRBV7-9 to TRBJ2-3; D is unclear. This CDR3 spans 16 amino acids. Looked up from germline, CDR1 is SEHNR and CDR2 is FQNEAQ (reference sequence). The V gene lost 3 bases and the J gene lost 2 bases, with 15 bases spanning the gap. The CDR3 sequence is CASSFPVEQVTDTQYF. CDR3 DNA: TGTGCCAGCAGCTTCCCCGTGGAGCAGGTCACAGATACGCAGTATTTT.

The chain carries TRBV4-1 and TRBJ2-5; TRBD2 might be the D (5 bases). The CDR3 length is 12 residues. The germline V and J ends were trimmed by 1 base and 7 bases, with 7 bases remaining between them. CDR1 is MGHRA and CDR2 is YSYEKL in the germline V gene. This CDR3 reads CASSQVGGTQYF. The CDR3 DNA is TGCGCCAGCAGCCAAGTAGGAGGGACCCAGTACTTC.

This clonotype was seen a few times. The V call is TRBV29-1, the J call TRBJ2-7, with D maybe TRBD1 (6 bases). The CDR3 is 13 amino acids. Germline CDR1 SQVTM, CDR2 ANQGSEA. The V and J ends lost 6 bases and 3 bases respectively, with 15 bases between them. CDR3 coding DNA: TGCAGCGTGGGCCCGAGGGGGATCTACGAGCAGTACTTC. Its translation: CSVGPRGIYEQYF.

The chain has TRBV12-3 or TRBV12-4 and TRBJ2-6; no clear D. This CDR3 spans 15 amino acids. Deletions cut 6 bases from V and 0 bases from J, with 9 bases between. The chain's CDR3 is CASSLTSSGANVLTF. Written as DNA, the CDR3 is TGTGCCAGCAGCCTGACCTCCTCTGGGGCCAACGTCCTGACTTTC.

The CDR3 DNA reads TGTGCCAGCAGCTCCCGGACAGGGATTAACACTGAAGCTTTCTTT. Translated, it gives CASSSRTGINTEAFF. V is TRBV11-2 and J is TRBJ1-1; TRBD1 aligns across 8 bases. Germline CDR1 and CDR2: SGHAT and FQNNGV. This CDR3 is 15 amino acids long. The J segment lost 2 bases and the V segment lost 4 bases, leaving 6 bases of the junction unmatched.

CDR3 in amino acids: CASSLGSSGMDTQYF. DNA for the CDR3: TGCGCCAGCAGCCTAGGATCCTCGGGGATGGATACGCAGTATTTT. V usage is TRBV5-1 and J usage is TRBJ2-3, with D possibly being TRBD2 (5 bases). The ends were cut back, 4 bases at V and 6 bases at J, with 18 bases in the middle. The CDR3 is made up of 15 amino acids. CDR1 and CDR2 (germline): SGHRS, YFSETQ.

The chain links TRBV20-1 to TRBJ1-5; possibly TRBD1 for D (5 bases). The length of the CDR3 is 12 residues. V lost 1 base, J lost 5 bases, and 6 bases lay in between. Germline V gene data show CDR1 as DFQATT and CDR2 as SNEGSKA (reference sequence). The CDR3 region has the DNA TGCAGTGCTAGAGGAGGGGATCAGCCCCAGCATTTT. Encoded protein: CSARGGDQPQHF.

The J gene is TRBJ1-2, the V gene TRBV20-1; no clear D. With 0 bases removed from V and 12 bases from J, the gap between germline ends came to 5 bases. In germline, CDR1 is DFQATT, CDR2 SNEGSKA (reference sequence). The length of the CDR3 is 9 residues. DNA of the CDR3: TGCAGTGCTAGAGAGGTCAACACCTTC. This sequence encodes CSAREVNTF.

The chain recombines TRBV9 with TRBJ2-3; the match to TRBD2 covers 7 bases. The CDR3 contains 15 residues. CDR1 is SGDLS, CDR2 YYNGEE, per germline. V lost 5 bases to trimming and J lost 0 bases; unmatched junction nucleotides: 6. For the CDR3, the DNA is TGTGCCAGCAGTATGGGAGGGATTAGCACAGATACGCAGTATTTT. This gives the protein CASSMGGISTDTQYF.

A single count supports this clonotype. V is TRBV2 and J is TRBJ2-7; D not certain. The CDR3 totals 13 residues. Germline loops: CDR1 SNHLY, CDR2 FYNNEI. Trimming shortened V by 3 bases and J by 6 bases, and 12 bases separated the two germline ends. The CDR3 sequence is CASSDVGLREQYF. The CDR3 bases are TGTGCCAGCAGTGATGTCGGCCTCCGCGAGCAGTACTTC.

This clonotype was picked up a small number of times. The rearrangement links TRBV7-8 to TRBJ1-2; D not certain. This CDR3 comprises 14 residues. The germline V gene has CDR1 SGHVS and CDR2 FQNEAQ. Trimming took 1 base from V and 6 from J, leaving 12 bases between them. CDR3 bases: TGTGCCAGCAGCTTAGTGGCGGCGGAAGATGGCTACACCTTC. Translation gives CASSLVAAEDGYTF.

This rearrangement joins TRBV12-3 or TRBV12-4 to TRBJ1-5; TRBD1 matches 7 bases. The CDR3 is 14 amino acids. V dropped 4 bases and J dropped 0; count of bases not matched to a gene: 0. This CDR3 is CASSWDSSNQPQHF. In nucleotides, the CDR3 is TGTGCCAGCAGTTGGGACAGTAGCAATCAGCCCCAGCATTTT.

To note about this clonotype: A much larger clone lies a single base off, so this may be a read error. The J gene is TRBJ2-7, the V gene TRBV20-1; D gene ambiguous. Germline loops: CDR1 DFQATT, CDR2 SNEGSKA (reference sequence). The CDR3 is 10 amino acids. Between the trimmed V and J ends, which lost 6 bases and 8 bases, there was a span of 11 bases. CDR3 bases: TGCAGTGCGTCAAGAGACAAGCAGTACTTC. This sequence encodes CSASRDKQYF.